The clone carrying this TCR beta chain was counted a single time. Its specificity is unknown. These data belong to a study of OX40 agonist ivuxolimab in advanced cancers. Study-wide results and limits: CD4+ and CD8+ blood T cells expanded clonally by week 6 at 0.1 to 3.0 mg/kg. Mean expanded clone counts were higher in CD8+ than CD4+ T cells.

Libraries were prepared by immunoSEQ multiplex PCR; TCRdb keeps only in-frame clonotypes and omits some of them. This sample has approximately 50,000 clones, with 80% to 90% found just once. Trimming removed 1 base from V and 8 bases from J, with 9 bases in between. The CDR3 spans 13 residues. CDR1 is LGHNA, CDR2 YSLEER, per germline. Here the sequenced sample was CD4+ or CD8+ T cells sorted from blood, taken in a trial of the OX40 agonist ivuxolimab. This TCR derives from an adult with an advanced solid tumor such as melanoma, head and neck, liver or kidney cancer. The V call is TRBV4-3, the J call TRBJ2-1; D remains unclear. CDR3 sequence (DNA): TGCGCCAGCAGCCAAGGTGCACGGGATGAGCAGTTCTTC. It specifies CASSQGARDEQFF.